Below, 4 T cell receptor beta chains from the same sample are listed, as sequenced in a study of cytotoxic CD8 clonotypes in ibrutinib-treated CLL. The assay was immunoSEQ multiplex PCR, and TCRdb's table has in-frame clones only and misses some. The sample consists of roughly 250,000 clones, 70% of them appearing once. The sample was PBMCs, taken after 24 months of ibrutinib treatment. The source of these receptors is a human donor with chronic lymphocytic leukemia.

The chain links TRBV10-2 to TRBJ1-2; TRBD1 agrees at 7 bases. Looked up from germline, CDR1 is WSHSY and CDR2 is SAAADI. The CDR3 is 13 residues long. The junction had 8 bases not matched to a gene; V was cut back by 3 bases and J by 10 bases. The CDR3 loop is CASSDPQGRFYTF. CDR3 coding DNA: TGCGCCAGCAGTGATCCACAGGGGAGGTTCTACACCTTC.

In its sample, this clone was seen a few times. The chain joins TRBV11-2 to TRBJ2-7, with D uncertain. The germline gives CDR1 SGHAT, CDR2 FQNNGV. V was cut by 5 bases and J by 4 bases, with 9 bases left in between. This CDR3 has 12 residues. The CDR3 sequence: CASSLGSYEQYF. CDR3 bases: TGTGCCAGCAGCCTGGGGTCTTACGAGCAGTACTTC.

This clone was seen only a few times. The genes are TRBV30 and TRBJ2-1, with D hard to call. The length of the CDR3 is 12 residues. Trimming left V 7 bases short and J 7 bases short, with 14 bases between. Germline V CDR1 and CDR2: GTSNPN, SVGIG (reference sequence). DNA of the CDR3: TGTGCCTTACTGACTGTGGGTAATGAGCAGTTCTTC. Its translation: CALLTVGNEQFF.

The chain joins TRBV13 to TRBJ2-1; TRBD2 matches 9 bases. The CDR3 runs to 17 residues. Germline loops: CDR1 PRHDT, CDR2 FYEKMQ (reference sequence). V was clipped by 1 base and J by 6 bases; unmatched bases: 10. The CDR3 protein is CASSLEGAGGRGNEQFF. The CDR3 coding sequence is TGTGCCAGCAGCTTAGAGGGGGCGGGAGGGCGCGGCAATGAGCAGTTCTTC. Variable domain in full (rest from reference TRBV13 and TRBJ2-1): AAGVIQSPRHLIKEKRETATLKCYPIPRHDTVYWYQQGPGQDPQFLISFYEKMQSDKGSIPDRFSAQQFSDYHSELNMSSLELGDSALYFCASSLEGAGGRGNEQFFGPGTRLTVL.